The 11 T cell receptor beta chains below were found in one sample sequenced in a study of T cells in Graves' hyperthyroidism and ophthalmopathy. Researchers amplified the TCR beta CDR3 regions from RNA transcripts. The TCR CDR3 first-round RT-PCR relied on the HTBI primer set. Each CDR3 protein gets one entry after TCRdb re-called the multiplex PCR reads with MiXCR. Seen here are about 580,000 distinct CDR3 sequences, just over 45% observed once, and the top ten hold around 7.7%. The sequenced material came from peripheral blood or thyroid tissue (not recorded which). All receptors come from a woman between 18 and 30 years old with Graves' hyperthyroidism.

The V call is TRBV2, the J call TRBJ1-1; D unclear. This CDR3 is built from 11 residues. V lost 4 bases to trimming and J lost 14 bases, with 14 bases between them. The germline CDR1 and CDR2 sequences are SNHLY and FYNNEI. The CDR3 DNA sequence: TGTGCCAGCAGTGGTGATGGGGAGCAGTTCTTT. This sequence encodes CASSGDGEQFF.

The V and J genes are TRBV7-2 and TRBJ1-5; D is possibly TRBD1 (6 bases). Trimming removed 6 bases at V and 11 bases at J, with 26 bases between. Looked up from germline, CDR1 is SGHTA and CDR2 is FQGNSA. The CDR3 totals 16 residues. The CDR3 is CASSILGQPPKETQHF. The CDR3 bases are TGTGCCAGCAGTATCCTCGGACAGCCACCGAAAGAGACCCAGCATTTT.

At least ten counts were recorded for this clonotype. J is TRBJ1-1 and V is TRBV12-3 or TRBV12-4, with unresolved D. The V end was cut by 8 bases, the J end by 5 bases, with 15 bases between. The CDR3 is 13 residues long. CDR3 residues: CASLLHRVTEAFF. Written as DNA, the CDR3 is TGTGCCAGCCTTCTACATCGGGTAACTGAAGCTTTCTTT.

This clonotype was detected only a few times. The CDR3 here is CASSQSGGRGNYGYTF. CDR3 coding DNA: TGCGCCAGCAGCCAATCTGGGGGTCGAGGTAACTATGGCTACACCTTC. The chain couples TRBV4-1 to TRBJ1-2; D possibly corresponds to TRBD1 (5 bases). Trimming stripped 2 bases from V and 1 base from J, with 14 bases between. The germline gives CDR1 MGHRA, CDR2 YSYEKL. The CDR3 extends over 16 amino acids.

The V gene is TRBV11-2, the J gene TRBJ1-5; D unresolved. Germline values: CDR1 SGHAT, CDR2 FQNNGV. The CDR3 length is 16 residues. Trimming stripped 1 base from V and 11 bases from J, with 21 bases between. CDR3 in amino acids: CASSLGLAVYQETQHF. The CDR3 DNA sequence: TGTGCCAGCAGCTTAGGACTAGCGGTGTACCAAGAGACCCAGCATTTT.

This clonotype appeared a few times. This chain connects TRBV6-5 to TRBJ2-3, with D possibly matching TRBD2 (6 bases). This CDR3 comprises 12 residues. V gave up 0 bases and J gave up 9 bases, with 7 bases separating them. From germline, CDR1 is MNHEY and CDR2 SVGAGI. The CDR3 reads CASSYSGGTQYF. CDR3 sequence (DNA): TGTGCCAGCAGTTACTCTGGGGGGACGCAGTATTTT.

This clonotype was detected many times. The gene calls are TRBV6-1 and TRBJ1-2; possible D gene TRBD1, 5 bases. Germline-derived CDR1 and CDR2 are MNHNS and SASEGT. CDR3 size: 14 residues. Trimming pared 0 bases from V and 8 bases from J, leaving 13 bases between. The DNA of the CDR3 is TGTGCCAGCAGTGAAGCGGGGGGGAGAGAAGGCTACACCTTC. Its protein is CASSEAGGREGYTF.

This clonotype was observed many times. The genes are TRBV5-1 and TRBJ2-7; 9 bases are a match to TRBD1. The germline CDR1 and CDR2 sequences are SGHRS and YFSETQ. The trim removed 3 bases at V and 3 bases at J, leaving 4 bases unmatched. The CDR3 totals 14 residues. The CDR3 region has the DNA TGCGCCAGCAGCTCCGCGGACAGGGGCTACGAGCAGTACTTC. Translation: CASSSADRGYEQYF.

As to this clonotype: This may be a read error: a much more frequent sequence differs by one nucleotide. The J gene is TRBJ1-2, the V gene TRBV20-1, with D perhaps matching TRBD1 (6 bases). With 7 bases removed from V and 10 bases from J, the gap between germline ends came to 19 bases. The CDR3 is 12 residues long. Germline-derived CDR1 and CDR2 are DFQATT and SNEGSKA (reference sequence). This CDR3 is CSVGGPRADYTF. Written as DNA, the CDR3 is TGCAGTGTTGGGGGCCCTCGGGCTGACTACACCTTC.

The chain combines TRBV7-9 with TRBJ1-2; maybe TRBD1 (5 bases). From germline, CDR1 is SEHNR and CDR2 FQNEAQ (reference sequence). This CDR3 has 16 amino acids. V shed 4 bases and J shed 6 bases, with 21 bases lying between them. For the CDR3, the DNA is TGTGCCAGCAGCTATCTCGACGGGACGGCTACCAATGGCTACACCTTC. Its protein is CASSYLDGTATNGYTF.

The gene calls are TRBV29-1 and TRBJ2-7; 7 positions match TRBD1. The CDR3 runs 14 residues. V was pared by 8 bases and J by 3 bases, with 13 bases of the junction left unmatched. Germline V gives CDR1 SQVTM, CDR2 ANQGSEA. This chain's CDR3 is CSILTGTRSYEQYF. CDR3 DNA: TGCAGCATCCTGACAGGGACGAGGAGCTACGAGCAGTACTTC.